Presented here are 8 T cell receptor beta chains from one specimen sequenced in a study of shared clonotypes between healthy human individuals. Clones were read by immunoSEQ multiplex PCR, and TCRdb kept only the in-frame ones, dropping some. The table shows approximately 1.5 million clones, with about 98.5% occurring only once. Sequencing was carried out using naive CD4+ T cells sorted from blood. As to subset: CD45RA+ positively selected. These TCRs come from a young man in good health.

V is TRBV27 and J is TRBJ2-7, with D perhaps matching TRBD2 (5 bases). The CDR3 is 15 amino acids. In germline, CDR1 is MNHEY, CDR2 SMNVEV (reference sequence). Trimming removed 5 bases from V and 1 base from J, with 15 bases in between. CDR3 nucleotide sequence: TGTGCCAGCAGTCCCCTACGGGGTACGTCCTACGAGCAGTACTTC. Translating it yields CASSPLRGTSYEQYF.

V gene TRBV14 combines with J gene TRBJ2-7; no clear D. This CDR3 is built from 13 residues. CDR1 SGHDN and CDR2 FVKESK come from the germline V gene. Trimming removed 1 base at V and 3 bases at J, with 7 bases between. The CDR3 spells CASSQANGYEQYF. The CDR3 bases are TGTGCCAGCAGCCAAGCCAACGGCTACGAGCAGTACTTC.

A word on this clone: Other DNA sequences in this sample translate to the same CDR3. The chain carries TRBV7-2 and TRBJ2-7, with 7 positions matching TRBD2. Per the germline V gene, CDR1 is SGHTA and CDR2 is FQGNSA. The CDR3 sequence is 14 residues long. V lost 1 base and J lost 1; bases outside the gene matches: 1. The CDR3 DNA follows: TGTGCCAGCAGCTTAGTAGCGGGTTCCTACGAGCAGTACTTC. This translates into CASSLVAGSYEQYF.

The chain couples TRBV7-8 to TRBJ1-1; maybe TRBD1 (5 bases). V lost 3 bases, J lost 7 bases, and 15 bases lay in between. Germline loops: CDR1 SGHVS, CDR2 FQNEAQ. This CDR3 spans 14 amino acids. This CDR3 reads CASSFRPQGNEAFF. The CDR3 DNA follows: TGTGCCAGCAGCTTTCGACCGCAGGGCAATGAAGCTTTCTTT.

In nucleotides, the CDR3 is TGTGCCAGCTCAGGACTAGCGGGCCTAGCCAAAAACATTCAGTACTTC. This gives the protein CASSGLAGLAKNIQYF. This sequence joins TRBV18 and TRBJ2-4, with 11 bases aligning to TRBD2. CDR1 is KGHSH, CDR2 LQKENI, per germline. This CDR3 comprises 16 residues. V shed 5 bases, J shed 0 bases, and the junction held 3 bases outside the gene matches.

This chain connects TRBV2 to TRBJ1-1; unclear D gene. Trimming stripped 6 bases from V and 6 bases from J, with 17 bases between. This CDR3 is 14 amino acids long. Germline V gene lookup returns CDR1 SNHLY and CDR2 FYNNEI. The DNA of the CDR3 is TGTGCCAGCAGGGCCAGTGAGGTACTTGCTGAAGCTTTCTTT. Translated: CASRASEVLAEAFF.

Comment on this clone: This CDR3 is also generated by other DNA sequences in the sample. The CDR3 DNA is TGTGCCAGCAGCTTTCGACTGAACACTGAAGCTTTCTTT. Protein sequence: CASSFRLNTEAFF. V is TRBV7-7 and J is TRBJ1-1; D is undetermined. Trimming removed 3 bases from V and 0 bases from J, with 5 bases in between. Germline assignment: CDR1 SSHAT and CDR2 FNYEAQ (reference sequence). CDR3 length equals 13 residues.

The genes are TRBV30 and TRBJ1-1; 11 positions match TRBD1. Germline-derived CDR1 and CDR2 are GTSNPN and SVGIG (reference sequence). J lost 4 bases, V lost 0 bases, and 4 bases had no gene match. The CDR3 contains 15 residues. DNA for the CDR3: TGTGCCTGGAGTGTACGAGGGACAGGGGGCACTGAAGCTTTCTTT. It encodes CAWSVRGTGGTEAFF.